The sequence of this TCR beta chain was determined in a study of T cells in Graves' hyperthyroidism and ophthalmopathy. RNA transcripts served as the template for amplifying TCR beta CDR3 regions. First-round RT-PCR targeting the TCR CDR3 was performed with the HTBI primer set. TCRdb fed the multiplex PCR reads into MiXCR, producing one record per CDR3 protein. The sample gives fewer than 600,000 distinct CDR3 sequences, approximately 14% of which show up once; roughly 17% is in the top ten. The CDR3 contains 14 residues. In germline, CDR1 is LNHDA, CDR2 SQIVND (reference sequence). V shed 0 bases and J shed 10 bases, with 10 bases lying between them.

Sequencing was done on a sample of blood. The chain employs TRBV19 and TRBJ1-6; no reliable D call. The receptor comes from a woman aged 18-29 years with Graves' hyperthyroidism. This CDR3 is CASSIEGRESPLHF. CDR3 coding DNA: TGTGCCAGTAGTATAGAAGGCCGGGAGTCACCCCTCCACTTT.